These 18 T cell receptor beta chains originate from one sample sequenced in a study of cytomegalovirus exposure and HLA in healthy donors. The PCR was carried out with 60 Vbeta primers and 13 Jbeta primers. TCRdb keeps only in-frame clones here, not all; method: immunoSEQ multiplex PCR. The sample includes 150,000 to 200,000 clones, around 80% of them seen just once. Sequenced: PBMCs. Source of these receptors: a woman under 40 in good health and CMV-seronegative.

V usage is TRBV15 and J usage is TRBJ2-3, with TRBD2 identical over 10 bases. J gave up 4 bases and V 3 bases, and 4 bases lay outside the gene matches. In germline, CDR1 is LNHNV, CDR2 YYDKDF (reference sequence). CDR3 length: 15 residues. The CDR3 reads CATSRSSGGPDTQYF. CDR3 nucleotide sequence: TGTGCCACCAGCAGGTCTAGCGGGGGTCCAGATACGCAGTATTTT.

The table lists this clone with a count of one. The V and J genes are TRBV7-9 and TRBJ2-1; 12 nucleotides match TRBD2. The CDR3 totals 15 residues. V lost 2 bases, J lost 10 bases, and 6 bases stayed unmatched. Germline CDR1 reads SEHNR; CDR2 reads FQNEAQ (reference sequence). The chain's CDR3 is CASSLPSGGAGEQFF. Written as DNA, the CDR3 is TGTGCCAGCAGCTTACCTAGCGGGGGGGCCGGAGAGCAGTTCTTC.

This chain links TRBV30 with TRBJ1-3; 7 bases are a match to TRBD1. Germline values: CDR1 GTSNPN, CDR2 SVGIG (reference sequence). This CDR3 has 15 amino acids. The V gene end was trimmed by 1 base and the J gene end by 4 bases; junction bases not matched to a gene: 7. The CDR3 nucleotides are TGTGCCTGGAGTGGGGCAGGGGGGCGCGGAAACACCATATATTTT. Its translation: CAWSGAGGRGNTIYF.

This chain uses TRBV6-5 with TRBJ2-1; D possibly corresponds to TRBD1 (5 bases). This CDR3 has 14 amino acids. With 4 bases removed from V and 8 bases from J, the gap between germline ends came to 15 bases. The germline CDR1 and CDR2 sequences are MNHEY and SVGAGI. CDR3 amino acids: CASSLRQLRYEQFF. Written as DNA, the CDR3 is TGTGCCAGCAGTTTGAGACAGTTAAGATATGAGCAGTTCTTC.

In its sample, this clone was seen once. The chain combines TRBV20-1 with TRBJ1-1; D remains ambiguous. The CDR3 length is 11 residues. Germline CDR1 reads DFQATT; CDR2 reads SNEGSKA (reference sequence). V dropped 1 base and J dropped 4 bases, with 4 bases sitting between them. The CDR3 DNA reads TGCAGTGCTAGAGCGTTCACTGAAGCTTTCTTT. Translation: CSARAFTEAFF.

J is TRBJ1-6 and V is TRBV6-5; TRBD1 matches 7 bases. The CDR3 consists of 14 residues. Germline CDR1 reads MNHEY; CDR2 reads SVGAGI. J gave up 4 bases and V 5 bases, and 2 bases lay outside the gene matches. CDR3 sequence (DNA): TGTGCCAGCAGTCCCAGGGGGTATAATTCACCCCTCCACTTT. This encodes CASSPRGYNSPLHF.

The chain joins TRBV5-1 to TRBJ1-1; TRBD1 aligns across 7 bases. Germline CDR1 is SGHRS and CDR2 is YFSETQ. The CDR3 is made up of 14 amino acids. After removal of 1 base from V and 1 base from J, the junction contained 1 base not matched to a gene. The CDR3 loop reads CASSLTGANTEAFF. The CDR3 DNA reads TGCGCCAGCAGCTTGACAGGGGCGAACACTGAAGCTTTCTTT.

V gene TRBV4-2 combines with J gene TRBJ2-1; 7 nucleotides match TRBD2. The length of the CDR3 is 16 residues. After removal of 0 bases from V and 9 bases from J, the junction contained 11 bases not matched to a gene. Germline V gives CDR1 LGHNA, CDR2 YNFKEQ. The CDR3 protein is CASSQELGGVKSEQFF. The CDR3, as DNA: TGTGCCAGCAGCCAAGAATTGGGGGGGGTGAAGAGTGAGCAGTTCTTC.

The chain carries TRBV2 and TRBJ1-2, with D possibly being TRBD1 (5 bases). The CDR3 totals 15 residues. Trimming stripped 1 base from V and 4 bases from J, with 13 bases between. CDR1 and CDR2 (germline): SNHLY, FYNNEI. The CDR3 protein is CASSEVPGGIYGYTF. The DNA of the CDR3 is TGTGCCAGCAGTGAAGTCCCGGGGGGTATCTATGGCTACACCTTC.

The genes are TRBV5-6 and TRBJ1-2; D gene uncertain. CDR3 size: 13 residues. Looked up from germline, CDR1 is SGHDT and CDR2 is YYEEEE. Trimming left V 4 bases short and J 1 base short, with 8 bases between. The CDR3 sequence is CASSPTLNYGYTF. CDR3 nucleotide sequence: TGTGCCAGCAGCCCCACTCTTAACTATGGCTACACCTTC.

The V call is TRBV4-3, the J call TRBJ2-1, with D unclear. Trimming cost V 0 bases and J 0 bases, with 12 bases left between them. Germline assignment: CDR1 LGHNA and CDR2 YSLEER. This CDR3 comprises 17 residues. The CDR3 DNA sequence: TGCGCCAGCAGCCAAGATCCCCCACACAGCTCCTACAATGAGCAGTTCTTC. Translated, it gives CASSQDPPHSSYNEQFF.

This clone appeared a single time. The gene calls are TRBV9 and TRBJ2-5; 7 positions agree with TRBD1. The CDR3 has 13 amino acids. V trimming: 3 bases; J trimming: 1 base; junction bases outside the gene matches: 0. The germline V gene has CDR1 SGDLS and CDR2 YYNGEE. CDR3: CASSGQGQETQYF. The CDR3 DNA sequence: TGTGCCAGCAGCGGACAGGGCCAAGAGACCCAGTACTTC.

This clone was found once. The CDR3 here is CASSRDRELHYEQYF. The CDR3 coding sequence is TGTGCCAGCAGTCGGGACAGGGAACTTCACTACGAGCAGTACTTC. V usage is TRBV7-9 and J usage is TRBJ2-7; 9 nucleotides agree with TRBD1. Germline V gene sequence: CDR1 SEHNR, CDR2 FQNEAQ (reference sequence). V lost 6 bases and J lost 3; bases outside the gene matches: 9. CDR3 length: 15 residues.

V is TRBV5-1 and J is TRBJ1-2, with D possibly being TRBD1 (6 bases). CDR3 length equals 14 residues. V lost 2 bases and J lost 8, with 16 bases in between. Per germline, CDR1 SGHRS and CDR2 YFSETQ. The CDR3 spells CASSLTGTNGGYTF. For the CDR3, the DNA is TGCGCCAGCAGCTTAACAGGGACAAATGGGGGCTACACCTTC.

The chain joins TRBV2 to TRBJ1-1, with D perhaps matching TRBD1 (5 bases). V gave up 1 base and J gave up 0 bases, with 12 bases separating them. In germline, CDR1 is SNHLY, CDR2 FYNNEI. CDR3 length equals 16 residues. CDR3: CASSEGSQGMNTEAFF. The CDR3 bases are TGTGCCAGCAGTGAAGGTAGCCAGGGTATGAACACTGAAGCTTTCTTT.

The chain combines TRBV10-2 with TRBJ2-1; 16 bases fit TRBD2. V shed 5 bases and J 8 bases; nucleotides not matched to a gene: 6. Germline CDR1 and CDR2: WSHSY and SAAADI. The CDR3 covers 16 residues. DNA for the CDR3: TGCGCCAGCAGTAACCCCGGGACTAGCGGGGGGGATGAGCAGTTCTTC. Its translation is CASSNPGTSGGDEQFF.

This clone appeared once. This rearrangement joins TRBV2 to TRBJ2-3; TRBD2 matches 8 bases. Trimming took 2 bases from V and 5 from J; bases not matched to a gene: 9. The CDR3 runs to 16 residues. Per germline, CDR1 SNHLY and CDR2 FYNNEI. CDR3 sequence reads: CASSERLTSVIDTQYF. CDR3 coding DNA: TGTGCCAGCAGTGAAAGGTTGACTAGCGTCATAGATACGCAGTATTTT.

The chain is built from TRBV11-1 and TRBJ2-2, with a weak D call TRBD1 (5 bases). The length of the CDR3 is 16 residues. CDR1 is SGHAT, CDR2 FQDESV, per germline (reference sequence). With 0 bases removed from V and 4 bases from J, the gap between germline ends came to 12 bases. DNA of the CDR3: TGTGCCAGCAGCTTAGCGCCCAGGGTAGGCACCGGGGAGCTGTTTTTT. Translated: CASSLAPRVGTGELFF.